This TCR beta chain is drawn from a study of T cell changes during pregnancy in multiple sclerosis. CDR3 size: 17 residues. The germline V gene has CDR1 SQVTM and CDR2 ANQGSEA. J was trimmed by 8 bases and V by 4 bases; bases with no gene match: 21. The table came from immunoSEQ multiplex PCR; TCRdb's copy has only in-frame clones and leaves some out. The data show roughly 38,000 clones, about 92% seen once. The chain links TRBV29-1 to TRBJ1-2; TRBD1 aligns across 8 bases. This TCR derives from a female donor with multiple sclerosis, enrolled in a pregnancy study. Sequencing used CD8+ T cells from peripheral blood mononuclear cells, obtained before pregnancy. DNA of the CDR3: TGCAGCGTTGGCCGTTTGGGGGTCCCGACAGGGGCGTTCGGCTACACCTTC. This encodes CSVGRLGVPTGAFGYTF. Supplemented by reference TRBV29-1 and TRBJ1-2, the full variable domain reads SAVISQKPSRDICQRGTSLTIQCQVDSQVTMMFWYRQQPGQSLTLIATANQGSEATYESGFVIDKFPISRPNLTFSTLTVSNMSPEDSSIYLCSVGRLGVPTGAFGYTFGSGTRLTVV.